What follows describes a single T cell receptor beta chain. CDR1 and CDR2 (germline): SEHNR, FQNEAQ (reference sequence). The V gene lost 3 bases and the J gene lost 0 bases, with 6 bases spanning the gap. The CDR3 is 14 residues long. These data belong to a study of blood T cell repertoires in COVID-19. Study context: Samples taken during acute and convalescent COVID-19 were collected in the United States, Italy and Spain. PBMCs, B-cell-depleted T cells, or T cells provided the cDNA or gDNA that made up the material.

Original methodology: Estimation of nucleated cell counts was performed using reference gene primer amplification. Only in-frame clones appear in the TCRdb table, and some are missing; sequencing was by immunoSEQ multiplex PCR. The V and J calls and clone size are taken from that table; D and trimming were inferred from the DNA. Among over 150,000 clones listed, roughly 84% were seen once. Followed longitudinally, the Seattle patients had been enrolled during active infection. This receptor was identified in a woman aged 55-69 years with COVID-19, enrolled during active disease. The specimen sequenced was peripheral blood. The chain recombines TRBV7-9 with TRBJ1-3, with D unclear. The CDR3 loop is CASSFSRSGNTIYF. DNA for the CDR3: TGTGCCAGCAGCTTTTCTCGCTCTGGAAACACCATATATTTT.